This T cell receptor beta chain was identified in a study of T cell responses to AZD1222 COVID-19 vaccine. This clone was observed many times. The antigen is unknown. Clones were read by immunoSEQ multiplex PCR, and TCRdb kept only the in-frame ones, dropping some. The table has approximately 96,000 clones, about 93% seen once. Overall study results and limits: Donors in the cohort were predominantly white British and more often female, and clonal diversity was possibly underestimated.

Germline assignment: CDR1 SNHLY and CDR2 FYNNEI. The V end lost 4 bases, the J end lost 6 bases, and 12 bases lay between the germline ends. The CDR3 totals 13 residues. The rearrangement uses TRBV2 and TRBJ2-5, with D possibly TRBD1 on 6 matching bases. The receptor comes from an adult who received the AZD1222 COVID-19 vaccine. The specimen comprised peripheral blood, sampled 28 days after the second AZD1222 dose. The CDR3 protein is CASSGGDTQTQYF. The CDR3 region has the DNA TGTGCCAGCAGTGGAGGGGACACCCAGACCCAGTACTTC.